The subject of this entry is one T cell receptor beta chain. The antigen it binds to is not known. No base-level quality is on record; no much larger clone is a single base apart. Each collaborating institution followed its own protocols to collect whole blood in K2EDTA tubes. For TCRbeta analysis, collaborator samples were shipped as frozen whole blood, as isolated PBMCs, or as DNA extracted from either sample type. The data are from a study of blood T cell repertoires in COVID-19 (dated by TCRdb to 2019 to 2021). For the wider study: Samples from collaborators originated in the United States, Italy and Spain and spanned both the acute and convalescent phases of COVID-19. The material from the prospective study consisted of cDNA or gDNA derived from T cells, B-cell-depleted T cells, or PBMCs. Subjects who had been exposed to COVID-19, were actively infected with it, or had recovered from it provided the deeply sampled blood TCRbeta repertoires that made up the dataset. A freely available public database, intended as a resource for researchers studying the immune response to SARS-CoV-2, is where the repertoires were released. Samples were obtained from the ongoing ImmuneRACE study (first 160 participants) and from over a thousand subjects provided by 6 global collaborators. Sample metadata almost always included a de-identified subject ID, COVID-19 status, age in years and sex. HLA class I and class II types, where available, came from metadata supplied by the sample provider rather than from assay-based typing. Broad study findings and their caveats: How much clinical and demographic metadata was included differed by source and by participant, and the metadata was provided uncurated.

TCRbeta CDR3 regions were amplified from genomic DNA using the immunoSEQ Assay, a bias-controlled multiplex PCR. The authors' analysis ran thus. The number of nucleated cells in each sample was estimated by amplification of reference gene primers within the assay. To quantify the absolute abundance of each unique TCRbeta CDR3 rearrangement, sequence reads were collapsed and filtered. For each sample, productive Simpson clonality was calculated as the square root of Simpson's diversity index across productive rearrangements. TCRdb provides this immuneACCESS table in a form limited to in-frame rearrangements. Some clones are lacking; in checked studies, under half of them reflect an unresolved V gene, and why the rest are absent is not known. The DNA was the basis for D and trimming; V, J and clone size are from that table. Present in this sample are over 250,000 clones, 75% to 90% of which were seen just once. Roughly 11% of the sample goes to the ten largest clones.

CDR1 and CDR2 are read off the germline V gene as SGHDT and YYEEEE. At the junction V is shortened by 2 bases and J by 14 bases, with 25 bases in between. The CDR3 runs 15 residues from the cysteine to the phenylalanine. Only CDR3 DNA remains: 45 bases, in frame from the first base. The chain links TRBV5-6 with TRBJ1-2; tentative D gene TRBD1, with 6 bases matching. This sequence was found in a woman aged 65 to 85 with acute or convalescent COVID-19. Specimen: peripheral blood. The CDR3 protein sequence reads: CASSFEGGSQWLWTF. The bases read TGTGCCAGCAGCTTCGAGGGGGGGTCTCAGTGGCTGTGGACCTTC.